The entry below describes one T cell receptor beta chain. The source of the sample is a study of blood T cell repertoires in COVID-19. Study overall: The United States, Italy and Spain were the sources of the acute and convalescent COVID-19 samples. T cells, B-cell-depleted T cells, or PBMCs provided the cDNA or gDNA that served as material.

Seattle researchers signed up patients amid active infection and tracked them longitudinally. Germline CDR1 is SGHAT and CDR2 is FQNNGV. The CDR3 runs to 17 residues. V lost 2 bases, J lost 6 bases, and 9 bases stayed unmatched. Under the authors' procedure: Estimates of nucleated cell counts were drawn from the amplification of reference gene primers. Clones were read by immunoSEQ multiplex PCR, and TCRdb kept only the in-frame ones, dropping some. The V and J calls and clone size are taken from that table; D and trimming were inferred from the DNA. The table includes fewer than 140,000 clones, over 60% detected once.

The V gene is TRBV11-2, the J gene TRBJ2-1; 11 nucleotides match TRBD2. Sequenced input: peripheral blood. This receptor was identified in a man older than 75 with COVID-19, enrolled during active disease. The CDR3 here is CASSLRVSGRVANEQFF. CDR3 coding DNA: TGTGCCAGCAGCTTAAGAGTTAGCGGGAGGGTGGCCAATGAGCAGTTCTTC.